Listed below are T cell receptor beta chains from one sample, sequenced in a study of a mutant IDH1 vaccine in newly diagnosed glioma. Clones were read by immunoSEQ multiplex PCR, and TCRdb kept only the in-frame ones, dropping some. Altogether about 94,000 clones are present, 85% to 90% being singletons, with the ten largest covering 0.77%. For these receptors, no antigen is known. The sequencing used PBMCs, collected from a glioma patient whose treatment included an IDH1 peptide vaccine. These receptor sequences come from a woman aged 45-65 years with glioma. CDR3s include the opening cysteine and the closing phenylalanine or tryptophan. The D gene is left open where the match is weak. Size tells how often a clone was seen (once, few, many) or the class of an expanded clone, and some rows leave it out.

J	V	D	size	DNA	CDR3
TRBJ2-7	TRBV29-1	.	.	TGCAGCGTGAGACGGGACTCCTACGAGCAGTACTTC	CSVRRDSYEQYF
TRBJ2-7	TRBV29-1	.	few	TGCAGCGTTGAAGAGCAGACGGACGAGCAGTACTTC	CSVEEQTDEQYF
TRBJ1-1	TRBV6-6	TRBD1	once	TGTGCCAGCAGTTACGCCCGGACAGGGATTGATACTGAAGCTTTCTTT	CASSYARTGIDTEAFF
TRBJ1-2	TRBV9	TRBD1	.	TGTGCCAGCAGCCAAGGACAGGTTAACTATGGCTACACCTTC	CASSQGQVNYGYTF
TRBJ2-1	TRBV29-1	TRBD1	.	TGCAGCGCCATTGGACAGGGGGTGTGGAATGAGCAGTTCTTC	CSAIGQGVWNEQFF
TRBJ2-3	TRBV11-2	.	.	TGTGCCAGCAGCTCGGGAAGAGATACGCAGTATTTT	CASSSGRDTQYF
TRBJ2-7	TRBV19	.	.	TGTGCCCGTCCATTACAGTTCTCCTACGAGCAGTACTTC	CARPLQFSYEQYF
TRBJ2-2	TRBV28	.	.	TGTGCCAGCAGTCTTATAGCGACCGGGGAGCTGTTTTTT	CASSLIATGELFF
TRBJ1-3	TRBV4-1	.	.	TGCGCCAGCAGCCAAGCTCTCGGCAGCACTGGAAACACCATATATTTT	CASSQALGSTGNTIYF
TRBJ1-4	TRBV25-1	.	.	TGTGCCAGCAGTGAGCCGCGACGCAGGGGTGAAAAACTGTTTTTT	CASSEPRRRGEKLFF
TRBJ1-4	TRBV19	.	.	TGTGCCAGTAGTATAGGACGGGAAAATGAAAAACTGTTTTTT	CASSIGRENEKLFF
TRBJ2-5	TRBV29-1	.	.	TGCAGCGCCATAGAATTTGGGACTTTGAACCAAGAGACCCAGTACTTC	CSAIEFGTLNQETQYF
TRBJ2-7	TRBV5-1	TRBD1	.	TGCGCCAGCAACCCCGGACAGGAAGACGAGCAGTACTTC	CASNPGQEDEQYF
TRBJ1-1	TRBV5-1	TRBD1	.	TGCGCCAGCAGCGTAGGGGGCAAAAGGAACACTGAAGCTTTCTTT	CASSVGGKRNTEAFF
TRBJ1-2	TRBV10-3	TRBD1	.	TGTGCCATCAGTGAGGGGACAGGGGGCCACTATGGCTACACCTTC	CAISEGTGGHYGYTF
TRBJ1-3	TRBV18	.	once	TGTGCCAGCTCACCACCGGCCTCTGGAAACACCATATATTTT	CASSPPASGNTIYF
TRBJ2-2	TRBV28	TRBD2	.	TGTGCCAGCAGTTTTAGGACTAGCGGGAAGAACACCGGGGAGCTGTTTTTT	CASSFRTSGKNTGELFF
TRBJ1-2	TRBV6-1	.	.	TGTGCCAGCAGTGAAATGGTAGGGCAGGGAATAAATGGCTACACCTTC	CASSEMVGQGINGYTF